A single sample is the source of the 32 T cell receptor beta chains below, sequenced in a study of cytomegalovirus exposure and HLA in healthy donors. PCR primers comprised 60 Vbeta and 13 Jbeta primers. Produced via immunoSEQ multiplex PCR; TCRdb's table is partial and in-frame only. Of fewer than 120,000 clones in the sample, roughly three quarters are singletons; the top ten hold 6.2%. Source material: PBMCs. All receptors derive from a man between 25 and 39 years old in good health and CMV-seropositive.

The chain joins TRBV5-4 to TRBJ1-5, with D possibly TRBD1 on 5 matching bases. The length of the CDR3 is 15 residues. The germline V gene has CDR1 SGHNT and CDR2 YYREEE (reference sequence). V shed 1 base and J shed 4 bases, with 12 bases lying between them. The DNA for the CDR3 is TGTGCCAGCAGCTTGACTCCAGGGATAAATCAGCCCCAGCATTTT. It translates to CASSLTPGINQPQHF.

The chain joins TRBV18 to TRBJ1-2, with TRBD1 matching over 12 bases. The germline V gene encodes CDR1 KGHSH and CDR2 LQKENI. The CDR3 runs to 17 residues. J lost 3 bases, V lost 3 bases, and 8 bases had no gene match. Here the CDR3 reads CASSPGTGGLGYYGYTF. The CDR3 DNA is TGTGCCAGCTCACCCGGGACAGGGGGCTTGGGGTACTATGGCTACACCTTC. The variable domain in full, with the rest retrieved from reference TRBV18 and TRBJ1-2, is NAGVMQNPRHLVRRRGQEARLRCSPMKGHSHVYWYRQLPEEGLKFMVYLQKENIIDESGMPKERFSAEFPKEGPSILRIQQVVRGDSAAYFCASSPGTGGLGYYGYTFGSGTRLTVV.

This clone was detected once. V and J are TRBV11-1 and TRBJ2-5, with TRBD2 matching over 8 bases. Per germline, CDR1 SGHAT and CDR2 FQDESV (reference sequence). The V and J ends lost 4 bases and 4 bases, in that order; junction bases with no gene match: 8. The CDR3 length is 15 residues. The CDR3 protein is CASSWGTRALETQYF. The CDR3 coding sequence is TGTGCCAGCAGCTGGGGGACTAGGGCGTTAGAGACCCAGTACTTC.

V usage is TRBV5-1 and J usage is TRBJ2-7; tentative D call: TRBD1 (6 bases). This CDR3 comprises 13 residues. The germline V gene encodes CDR1 SGHRS and CDR2 YFSETQ. The germline V and J ends were trimmed by 5 bases and 2 bases, with 11 bases remaining between them. This CDR3 reads CASSQGTTYEQYF. As DNA, the CDR3 is TGCGCCAGCAGTCAGGGGACCACCTACGAGCAGTACTTC.

This clone was detected a few times. The same CDR3 is also encoded by other DNA sequences in this sample. V is TRBV27 and J is TRBJ2-2; D unclear. The CDR3 runs 11 residues. The ends were cut back, 4 bases at V and 5 bases at J, with 2 bases in the middle. Germline loops: CDR1 MNHEY, CDR2 SMNVEV (reference sequence). In DNA, the CDR3 is TGTGCCAGCAGTTCTACCGGGGAGCTGTTTTTT. Its protein product is CASSSTGELFF.

The chain has TRBV20-1 and TRBJ1-1; D unresolved. Germline CDR1 is DFQATT and CDR2 is SNEGSKA (reference sequence). V was shortened by 3 bases and J by 4 bases, with 6 bases between the two germline ends. There are 11 residues in the CDR3. The CDR3 loop is CSASYRTEAFF. CDR3 coding DNA: TGCAGTGCTAGCTACCGCACTGAAGCTTTCTTT.

The CDR3 nucleotides are TGTGCCAGCAGCGACGGACTAGCGGGGGGGGACGAGCAGTACTTC. This sequence encodes CASSDGLAGGDEQYF. The gene calls are TRBV6-1 and TRBJ2-7, with TRBD2 matching over 15 bases. The CDR3 loop spans 15 amino acids. Germline-derived CDR1 and CDR2 are MNHNS and SASEGT. Trimming at V came to 6 bases and at J to 5 bases, leaving 5 bases not matched to a gene.

This clone was seen more than once but under ten times. The chain carries TRBV5-1 and TRBJ2-7, with 13 bases identical to TRBD2. The CDR3 length is 15 residues. V dropped 5 bases and J dropped 3; count of bases not matched to a gene: 5. From germline, CDR1 is SGHRS and CDR2 YFSETQ. The CDR3 region is CASSLWTSGGYEQYF. As DNA, the CDR3 is TGCGCCAGCAGTCTTTGGACTAGCGGGGGCTACGAGCAGTACTTC.

A word on this clone: The junction shows a germline mismatch at one end, possibly a read error. The chain couples TRBV30 to TRBJ1-5, with TRBD1 identical over 10 bases. This CDR3 spans 16 amino acids. Germline values: CDR1 GTSNPN, CDR2 SVGIG (reference sequence). CDR3: CARSLGTGESNQPQHF. The CDR3 bases are TGTGCCCGGAGCCTCGGGACAGGGGAAAGCAATCAGCCCCAGCATTTT.

V usage is TRBV10-3 and J usage is TRBJ2-7; D unclear. The germline gives CDR1 ENHRY, CDR2 SYGVKD. The CDR3 is 14 residues long. Trimming stripped 3 bases from V and 10 bases from J, with 19 bases between. The CDR3 region is CAISDVGVEKCQYF. The DNA for the CDR3 is TGTGCCATCAGTGACGTTGGTGTTGAGAAATGCCAGTACTTC.

This clone has only one observation. A read error may account for a junction end that differs from germline. The chain has TRBV7-7 and TRBJ2-1, with 7 bases that match TRBD1. Germline CDR1 and CDR2: SSHAT and FNYEAQ (reference sequence). The CDR3 contains 14 residues. CDR3 nucleotides: TGTGCTAGCAGCTTAGGGGGCGGCGACAATGAGCAGTTCTTC. This codes for CASSLGGGDNEQFF.

With regard to this clone: A junction end diverges from the germline sequence, so it may reflect a read error. In DNA form, the CDR3 reads TGTGCCACCAGTAGACAGAGAATGAACACTGAAGCTTTCTTT. As protein: CATSRQRMNTEAFF. The chain is built from TRBV6-5 and TRBJ1-1, with a weak D call TRBD1 (5 bases). Germline CDR1 reads MNHEY; CDR2 reads SVGAGI. This CDR3 has 14 amino acids.

The chain employs TRBV18 and TRBJ2-1, with D unresolved. CDR1 and CDR2 from the germline V gene are KGHSH and LQKENI. Trimming left V 0 bases short and J 0 bases short, with 6 bases between. CDR3 size: 15 residues. The CDR3 region is CASSPPWSSYNEQFF. The CDR3 DNA reads as TGTGCCAGCTCACCACCATGGAGCTCCTACAATGAGCAGTTCTTC.

This clone was counted a few times. The CDR3: CASSSPYRDGYTF. Here the CDR3 DNA reads TGTGCCAGCTCCTCCCCGTACAGGGATGGCTACACCTTC. The chain combines TRBV6-5 with TRBJ1-2; a possible D gene is TRBD1 (6 bases). In germline, CDR1 is MNHEY, CDR2 SVGAGI. Trimming took off 8 bases at V and 6 bases at J, with 16 bases between the two ends. The CDR3 is made up of 13 amino acids.

This clone was detected a few times. The chain recombines TRBV7-8 with TRBJ2-5; 9 bases match TRBD1. After removal of 11 bases from V and 5 bases from J, the junction contained 6 bases not matched to a gene. Per germline, CDR1 SGHVS and CDR2 FQNEAQ. This CDR3 is built from 12 residues. CDR3 DNA: TGTGCCGCAGGGACAGGGTGGGAGACCCAGTACTTC. Encoded protein: CAAGTGWETQYF. The variable domain in full, with the rest retrieved from reference TRBV7-8 and TRBJ2-5, is GAGVSQSPRYKVAKRGQDVALRCDPISGHVSLFWYQQALGQGPEFLTYFQNEAQLDKSGLPSDRFFAERPEGSVSTLKIQRTQQEDSAVYLCAAGTGWETQYFGPGTRLLVL.

The gene calls are TRBV25-1 and TRBJ2-5, with a weak D call TRBD2 (5 bases). Germline CDR1 MGHDK, CDR2 SYGVNS. Between the trimmed V and J ends, which lost 4 bases and 10 bases, there was a span of 16 bases. The CDR3 runs 13 residues. The CDR3 region has the DNA TGTGCCAGCAGTGGTGAGAGAGGACTGCTCCAGTACTTC. Amino acid sequence: CASSGERGLLQYF.

The count of this clone is one. The same CDR3 arises from other DNA sequences in this sample as well. The chain combines TRBV19 with TRBJ1-1; 12 bases match TRBD1. In germline, CDR1 is LNHDA, CDR2 SQIVND (reference sequence). There are 16 residues in the CDR3. The trim removed 3 bases at V and 7 bases at J, leaving 9 bases unmatched. CDR3: CASSMGPGQGADEAFF. CDR3 coding DNA: TGTGCCAGTAGTATGGGACCGGGACAGGGGGCGGATGAAGCTTTCTTT.

This clone was counted once. The V and J genes are TRBV18 and TRBJ2-6, with 8 bases identical to TRBD1. The CDR3 sequence is 16 residues long. The trim removed 1 base at V and 10 bases at J, leaving 9 bases unmatched. Germline lookup yields CDR1 KGHSH and CDR2 LQKENI. The CDR3: CASSPQGGQVINVLTF. CDR3 bases: TGTGCCAGCTCACCACAAGGGGGACAGGTTATAAACGTCCTGACTTTC.

V is TRBV5-1 and J is TRBJ2-7; 11 bases are a match to TRBD2. The CDR3 is made up of 15 amino acids. Per germline, CDR1 SGHRS and CDR2 YFSETQ. With V trimmed by 4 bases and J by 2 bases, 5 bases remained unmatched. The CDR3 DNA sequence: TGCGCCAGCAGCCCGGTAGCGGGGGGGACCTACGAGCAGTACTTC. Its translation is CASSPVAGGTYEQYF.

This chain uses TRBV5-4 with TRBJ2-1; 11 bases agree with TRBD1. CDR3 size: 16 residues. Per germline, CDR1 SGHNT and CDR2 YYREEE (reference sequence). V gave up 4 bases and J gave up 6 bases; unmatched junction bases: 9. DNA for the CDR3: TGTGCCAGCAGCCAAGGCCGGGACAGGGGGGTCAATGAGCAGTTCTTC. Its protein product is CASSQGRDRGVNEQFF.

This CDR3 reads CASSPTTTNTEAFF. The CDR3 DNA is TGTGCCAGTAGTCCCACGACAACGAACACTGAAGCTTTCTTT. This rearrangement joins TRBV19 to TRBJ1-1; D is uncertain. This CDR3 has 14 residues. V was trimmed by 5 bases and J by 1 base, leaving 11 bases between them. CDR1 and CDR2 from the germline V gene are LNHDA and SQIVND (reference sequence). The whole variable domain, filled in from reference TRBV19 and TRBJ1-1, reads DGGITQSPKYLFRKEGQNVTLSCEQNLNHDAMYWYRQDPGQGLRLIYYSQIVNDFQKGDIAEGYSVSREKKESFPLTVTSAQKNPTAFYLCASSPTTTNTEAFFGQGTRLTVV.

This chain uses TRBV2 with TRBJ1-2; weak D call: TRBD1 (5 bases). CDR1 is SNHLY and CDR2 is FYNNEI in the germline V gene. V shed 1 base and J shed 2 bases, with 8 bases lying between them. The CDR3 is made up of 14 amino acids. CDR3: CASSEVRENYGYTF. DNA of the CDR3: TGTGCCAGCAGTGAAGTCAGGGAAAACTATGGCTACACCTTC.

The CDR3 coding sequence is TGCGCCAGCAGCTTGGCCGGGCAGGGCTCGGGAAACATTCAGTACTTC. Translated, it gives CASSLAGQGSGNIQYF. The V and J genes are TRBV5-1 and TRBJ2-4; the D gene is possibly TRBD1 (5 bases). This CDR3 has 16 residues. Germline assignment: CDR1 SGHRS and CDR2 YFSETQ. V gave up 0 bases and J gave up 6 bases, with 16 bases separating them.

The V gene is TRBV7-9, the J gene TRBJ1-5; D call uncertain. Trimming pared 5 bases from V and 3 bases from J, leaving 14 bases between. The germline V gene has CDR1 SEHNR and CDR2 FQNEAQ (reference sequence). The CDR3 spans 15 residues. CDR3 amino acids: CASSKDGLYNQPQHF. The DNA of the CDR3 is TGTGCCAGCAGCAAAGACGGACTTTACAATCAGCCCCAGCATTTT. Variable domain in full (rest from reference TRBV7-9 and TRBJ1-5): DTGVSQNPRHKITKRGQNVTFRCDPISEHNRLYWYRQTLGQGPEFLTYFQNEAQLEKSRLLSDRFSAERPKGSFSTLEIQRTEQGDSAMYLCASSKDGLYNQPQHFGDGTRLSIL.

The chain combines TRBV30 with TRBJ2-7; the D gene is possibly TRBD1 (6 bases). Looked up from germline, CDR1 is GTSNPN and CDR2 is SVGIG (reference sequence). The CDR3 is 11 amino acids. V was cut by 1 base and J by 7 bases, with 8 bases left in between. The CDR3 bases are TGTGCCTGGAGTGAAACAGGGGAGCAGTACTTC. Translated: CAWSETGEQYF.

The chain uses TRBV29-1 and TRBJ1-2; D is undetermined. The CDR3 extends over 13 amino acids. CDR1 and CDR2 (germline): SQVTM, ANQGSEA. V was cut by 7 bases and J by 8 bases, with 20 bases left in between. The CDR3: CSANFPSMIGYTF. The CDR3 region has the DNA TGCAGCGCCAACTTTCCCTCTATGATCGGCTACACCTTC.

The sample holds a few counts of this clone. J is TRBJ2-7 and V is TRBV6-1; the match to TRBD1 covers 9 bases. The CDR3 has 13 residues. Germline trimming cut 8 bases from V and 4 bases from J; bases unmatched to any gene: 6. Germline V CDR1 and CDR2: MNHNS, SASEGT. CDR3 nucleotide sequence: TGTGCCAGCGATCGGACAGGGGTTTACGAGCAGTACTTC. This translates into CASDRTGVYEQYF.

The chain joins TRBV11-2 to TRBJ1-5; D call uncertain. This CDR3 is 13 amino acids long. Germline loops: CDR1 SGHAT, CDR2 FQNNGV. Trimming cost V 3 bases and J 7 bases, with 10 bases left between them. The CDR3 loop is CASSLEHGQPQHF. Here the CDR3 DNA reads TGTGCCAGCAGCTTGGAGCATGGGCAGCCCCAGCATTTT.

The V call is TRBV5-6, the J call TRBJ2-5, with a possible D match to TRBD2 (7 bases). Germline V gene data show CDR1 as SGHDT and CDR2 as YYEEEE. This CDR3 comprises 17 residues. The germline V and J ends were trimmed by 0 bases and 1 base, with 16 bases remaining between them. CDR3 bases: TGTGCCAGCAGCTTGGAGGGGCGGGGGCCAAGCCAAGAGACCCAGTACTTC. Encoded protein: CASSLEGRGPSQETQYF.

The chain combines TRBV19 with TRBJ2-5; a weak D match, TRBD2 (7 bases). V was trimmed by 4 bases and J by 1 base, leaving 10 bases between them. The CDR3 is 14 residues long. Germline V lookup: CDR1 LNHDA, CDR2 SQIVND (reference sequence). CDR3 sequence reads: CASSKGGVQETQYF. DNA for the CDR3: TGTGCCAGTAGTAAGGGGGGGGTCCAAGAGACCCAGTACTTC.

The rearrangement joins TRBV5-1 to TRBJ1-1; 7 bases match TRBD1. J was trimmed by 1 base and V by 0 bases; bases with no gene match: 6. CDR3 length: 16 amino acids. The germline V gene has CDR1 SGHRS and CDR2 YFSETQ. CDR3 in amino acids: CASSLASGQTNTEAFF. The CDR3 coding sequence is TGCGCCAGCAGCTTGGCTTCGGGACAGACGAACACTGAAGCTTTCTTT.

V gene TRBV7-9 combines with J gene TRBJ1-6; TRBD1 aligns across 8 bases. The germline CDR1 and CDR2 sequences are SEHNR and FQNEAQ (reference sequence). Trimming at V came to 5 bases and at J to 9 bases, leaving 3 bases not matched to a gene. The CDR3 contains 13 residues. The CDR3 is CASSTTGGSPLHF. In DNA form, the CDR3 reads TGTGCCAGCAGCACAACAGGGGGTTCACCCCTCCACTTT.